The 23 T cell receptor beta chains below all came from one sample that was sequenced in a study of Graves' ophthalmopathy and Graves' hyperthyroidism. Amplification targeted the TCR beta CDR3 regions, with RNA transcripts as the source material. Second-round multiplex PCR followed a first-round RT-PCR using HTBI primers. MiXCR was run by TCRdb on the multiplex PCR reads, yielding one entry per CDR3 protein. Counted here are 400,000 to 450,000 distinct CDR3 sequences, around a fifth occurring once; the ten biggest clones make up 2.5% to 3.5%. The material sequenced was peripheral blood. The receptors originated from a woman between 18 and 30 years old with stable Graves' hyperthyroidism.

This clonotype has a count of ten or more. The chain carries TRBV12-3 or TRBV12-4 and TRBJ2-7; unclear D gene. CDR3 length: 14 residues. V lost 2 bases, J lost 3 bases, and 11 bases lay in between. The CDR3 DNA reads as TGTGCCAGCAGTTTAAGTGGGTCCGACTACGAGCAGTACTTC. Its translation is CASSLSGSDYEQYF.

This clonotype was picked up many times. The V call is TRBV20-1, the J call TRBJ2-5, with D unclear. The length of the CDR3 is 15 residues. Germline lookup yields CDR1 DFQATT and CDR2 SNEGSKA (reference sequence). Trimming pared 3 bases from V and 5 bases from J, leaving 19 bases between. CDR3 sequence (DNA): TGCAGTGCTAGGCGACGGGCAGGTCTTTGGGAGACCCAGTACTTC. Translating it yields CSARRRAGLWETQYF.

This clonotype was counted ten times or more. The chain employs TRBV27 and TRBJ2-7; D uncertain. V lost 4 bases, J lost 3 bases, and 16 bases lay in between. The CDR3 is 15 amino acids. Germline V gene lookup returns CDR1 MNHEY and CDR2 SMNVEV (reference sequence). As DNA, the CDR3 is TGTGCCAGCAGTTCTCCTGGAGTAGGGATCTACGAGCAGTACTTC. It is translated as CASSSPGVGIYEQYF.

The chain carries TRBV18 and TRBJ2-2, with TRBD2 matching over 7 bases. J gave up 1 base and V 1 base, and 3 bases lay outside the gene matches. The CDR3 has 16 residues. Germline lookup yields CDR1 KGHSH and CDR2 LQKENI. In nucleotides, the CDR3 is TGTGCCAGCTCACCACTGGCTAGCGGGAACACCGGGGAGCTGTTTTTT. It yields the protein CASSPLASGNTGELFF.

Of note for this clonotype: Possible read error: a much larger clone is one base away. This chain links TRBV11-2 with TRBJ2-5, with 11 positions matching TRBD1. Germline V gene lookup returns CDR1 SGHAT and CDR2 FQNNGV. The CDR3 runs 17 residues. The CDR3 nucleotides are TGTGCCAGCAGCCTTGCCGACTCGGACAGGGGGCAAGAGACCAAGTACTTC. This sequence encodes CASSLADSDRGQETKYF.

In its sample, this clonotype was seen many times. The genes are TRBV11-2 and TRBJ1-2; no clear D. The CDR3 has 16 amino acids. The V end lost 6 bases, the J end lost 4 bases, and 21 bases lay between the germline ends. Germline V gene data show CDR1 as SGHAT and CDR2 as FQNNGV. The CDR3: CASSINAVERLYGYTF. CDR3 coding DNA: TGTGCCAGCAGTATAAACGCCGTGGAGCGCCTCTATGGCTACACCTTC.

Details on this clonotype: The CDR3 does not close with the conserved phenylalanine or tryptophan, likely indicating a read error. This chain links TRBV11-2 with TRBJ1-5, with TRBD1 matching 7 bases. CDR1 and CDR2 (germline): SGHAT, FQNNGV. Trimming took 5 bases from V and 7 from J; bases not matched to a gene: 2. This CDR3 spans 12 amino acids. The CDR3 coding sequence is TGTGCCAGCAGCGAACAGGGGCAGCCCCAGCATTTG. Translating gives CASSEQGQPQHL.

This clonotype was picked up many times. The chain couples TRBV20-1 to TRBJ1-2; D might be TRBD1 (5 bases). Germline CDR1 reads DFQATT; CDR2 reads SNEGSKA (reference sequence). This CDR3 contains 14 residues. Trimming shortened V by 0 bases and J by 3 bases, and 11 bases separated the two germline ends. CDR3 in DNA: TGCAGTGCTAGAGAGCCCGGGACGGACTATGGCTACACCTTC. Translation gives CSAREPGTDYGYTF.

Of note for this clonotype: A read error may produce the germline difference seen at one junction end. The chain recombines TRBV29-1 with TRBJ1-2, with no clear D. Germline V gives CDR1 SQVTM, CDR2 ANQGSEA. The CDR3 extends over 14 amino acids. DNA of the CDR3: TGCAGTGTTGAGTTCGGGGTCCTATCCTATGGCTACACCTTC. Protein product: CSVEFGVLSYGYTF.

This clonotype was counted only a few times. The rearrangement uses TRBV19 and TRBJ1-2, with TRBD1 identical over 12 bases. This CDR3 has 17 amino acids. With V trimmed by 5 bases and J by 2 bases, 9 bases remained unmatched. Germline V gene lookup returns CDR1 LNHDA and CDR2 SQIVND (reference sequence). DNA for the CDR3: TGTGCCAGTAGTTTCCGGGACAGGGGGCGAGGCAACTATGGCTACACCTTC. The encoded protein is CASSFRDRGRGNYGYTF.

This clonotype was counted at least ten times. V gene TRBV6-5 combines with J gene TRBJ2-7; TRBD2 aligns across 12 bases. V shed 0 bases and J 4 bases; nucleotides not matched to a gene: 4. The CDR3 is 16 amino acids. The germline CDR1 and CDR2 sequences are MNHEY and SVGAGI. CDR3 amino acids: CASSYSGTSGLYEQYF. The CDR3 coding sequence is TGTGCCAGCAGTTACTCGGGGACTAGCGGGCTGTACGAGCAGTACTTC.

This clonotype was found many times. The gene calls are TRBV10-2 and TRBJ2-7; a weak D match, TRBD1 (6 bases). The CDR3 consists of 16 residues. Trimming left V 6 bases short and J 1 base short, with 19 bases between. CDR1 and CDR2 from the germline V gene are WSHSY and SAAADI. DNA of the CDR3: TGCGCCAGCAGCCGACTCGGGATCCAGGGGTCCTACGAGCAGTACTTC. Its protein product is CASSRLGIQGSYEQYF.

This clonotype was recorded a few times. The chain is built from TRBV6-2 or TRBV6-3 and TRBJ1-2; 8 bases are a match to TRBD1. V dropped 8 bases and J dropped 8; count of bases not matched to a gene: 13. Germline V gives CDR1 MNHEY, CDR2 SVGEGT. The CDR3 spans 14 residues. The CDR3 here is CASGWTGPLRGYTF. Written as DNA, the CDR3 is TGTGCCAGCGGCTGGACAGGGCCCCTTCGGGGCTACACCTTC.

This clonotype has a count of ten or more. J is TRBJ1-1 and V is TRBV6-5; TRBD1 matches at 7 bases. In germline, CDR1 is MNHEY, CDR2 SVGAGI. The ends lost 4 bases at V and 7 bases at J; junction bases unmatched: 6. This CDR3 has 13 residues. The CDR3 is CASSLTGANEAFF. The CDR3 DNA sequence: TGTGCCAGCAGTTTAACAGGGGCCAATGAAGCTTTCTTT.

In its sample, this clonotype was seen many times. The CDR3 is CSATRYAGTSGRGGELFF. The CDR3 DNA reads TGCAGTGCGACCCGATACGCCGGGACTAGCGGGAGAGGCGGGGAGCTGTTTTTT. The chain links TRBV20-1 to TRBJ2-2, with 14 bases fitting TRBD2. Unmatched junction bases numbered 16, after V lost 6 bases and J lost 7 bases. From germline, CDR1 is DFQATT and CDR2 SNEGSKA (reference sequence). CDR3 length: 18 amino acids.

This clonotype was recorded many times. V is TRBV30 and J is TRBJ2-7; 9 nucleotides line up with TRBD1. The germline V gene encodes CDR1 GTSNPN and CDR2 SVGIG (reference sequence). The V segment lost 2 bases and the J segment 3 bases; nucleotides outside the gene matches: 5. The CDR3 consists of 14 residues. CDR3 sequence reads: CAWSYTGGGYEQYF. The CDR3 coding sequence is TGTGCCTGGAGTTATACAGGGGGCGGCTACGAGCAGTACTTC.

This clonotype was picked up a small number of times. The V gene is TRBV6-1, the J gene TRBJ1-1; D possibly corresponds to TRBD1 (5 bases). Per germline, CDR1 MNHNS and CDR2 SASEGT. V lost 2 bases, J lost 3 bases, and 10 bases lay in between. This CDR3 has 14 residues. For the CDR3, the DNA is TGTGCCAGCAGTGAACACTCCAGGGACACTGAAGCTTTCTTT. This translates into CASSEHSRDTEAFF.

The CDR3 bases are TGCAGTGCTAGGGGAGGCAGCCTCAATCAGCCCCAGCATTTT. This codes for CSARGGSLNQPQHF. The V and J genes are TRBV20-1 and TRBJ1-5; D is undetermined. V lost 3 bases to trimming and J lost 3 bases, with 12 bases between them. Germline V gene sequence: CDR1 DFQATT, CDR2 SNEGSKA (reference sequence). CDR3 length: 14 amino acids.

The genes are TRBV6-2 or TRBV6-3 and TRBJ2-7, with 12 nucleotides matching TRBD2. From germline, CDR1 is MNHEY and CDR2 SVGEGT. This CDR3 comprises 15 residues. V lost 7 bases to trimming and J lost 2 bases; unmatched junction nucleotides: 6. CDR3 residues: CASTRTSGEAYEQYF. CDR3 bases: TGTGCCAGCACCAGGACTAGCGGGGAAGCCTACGAGCAGTACTTC.

This clonotype was counted a few times. CDR3: CSVLGNAYEQYF. The CDR3 DNA follows: TGCAGCGTACTAGGGAACGCCTACGAGCAGTACTTC. The chain uses TRBV29-1 and TRBJ2-7, with a possible D match to TRBD2 (5 bases). The CDR3 spans 12 residues. V shed 6 bases and J shed 2 bases, with 11 bases lying between them. Per germline, CDR1 SQVTM and CDR2 ANQGSEA.

In this sample, this clonotype turned up many times. The chain employs TRBV4-1 and TRBJ1-2; a possible D gene is TRBD1 (5 bases). The CDR3 length is 15 residues. The germline CDR1 and CDR2 sequences are MGHRA and YSYEKL. Trimming shortened V by 0 bases and J by 4 bases, and 12 bases separated the two germline ends. The CDR3 region is CASSQENAGRYGYTF. In DNA, the CDR3 is TGCGCCAGCAGCCAAGAAAATGCAGGGCGCTATGGCTACACCTTC.

There are many counts of this clonotype. This sequence joins TRBV20-1 and TRBJ2-5, with 13 positions matching TRBD2. V lost 6 bases to trimming and J lost 1 base; unmatched junction nucleotides: 11. The CDR3 is 17 amino acids. Germline V gene data show CDR1 as DFQATT and CDR2 as SNEGSKA (reference sequence). The DNA of the CDR3 is TGCAGTGCCGGGACTAGCGGGAAATACGGGGCCCAAGAGACCCAGTACTTC. This sequence encodes CSAGTSGKYGAQETQYF.

The rearrangement links TRBV6-5 to TRBJ1-1; D is undetermined. Germline V gene data show CDR1 as MNHEY and CDR2 as SVGAGI. V was shortened by 0 bases and J by 5 bases, with 7 bases between the two germline ends. This CDR3 is 13 amino acids long. The CDR3 nucleotides read TGTGCCAGCAGTTACTCGATTGAAACTGAAGCTTTCTTT. Residues: CASSYSIETEAFF.